The next 22 T cell receptor beta chains were all read from a single sample in a study of T-cell reconstitution after alpha-beta-depleted transplantation in children. The TCRbeta library was prepared with unique molecular identifiers. TCRdb fed the PCR reads into MiXCR, producing one record per CDR3 protein. The sample lists 300,000 or so distinct CDR3 sequences, about a quarter occurring once. Sequencing used PBMCs, mostly from graft donor cells, obtained 180 days after TCRalphabeta/CD19-depleted stem cell transplant. The source is a male patient aged 10 to 17 who had a stem cell transplant for acute lymphoblastic leukemia, so the T cells may come from the graft donor.

This clonotype was counted between two and nine times. DNA for the CDR3: TGTGCCAGCAGTTTCATGTCTTTCGGGACAGGGGGCTACGAGCAGTACTTC. It specifies CASSFMSFGTGGYEQYF. V is TRBV12-3 or TRBV12-4 and J is TRBJ2-7, with 11 bases that match TRBD1. The J segment lost 3 bases and the V segment lost 3 bases, leaving 10 bases of the junction unmatched. The CDR3 covers 17 residues.

This clonotype showed up just a few times. This rearrangement joins TRBV12-3 or TRBV12-4 to TRBJ2-7; the D is unclear. The V and J ends lost 1 base and 2 bases respectively, with 9 bases between them. This CDR3 is 14 amino acids long. The CDR3 sequence: CASSLDRYTYEQYF. CDR3 in DNA: TGTGCCAGCAGTTTAGACAGATACACCTACGAGCAGTACTTC.

V usage is TRBV12-5 and J usage is TRBJ2-2, with D possibly TRBD2 on 6 matching bases. The CDR3 covers 14 residues. Germline CDR1 LGHNT, CDR2 FRNRAP. V lost 1 base and J 7 bases, leaving 10 bases between the germline ends. The DNA for the CDR3 is TGTGCTAGTGGTTTGGGACTAGTCTACGGGGAGCTGTTTTTT. Translated: CASGLGLVYGELFF.

This clonotype was observed a handful of times. This chain connects TRBV25-1 to TRBJ1-1, with TRBD1 matching 11 bases. Germline V gene sequence: CDR1 MGHDK, CDR2 SYGVNS. With 6 bases clipped from V and 11 bases from J, the junction kept 2 bases outside the gene matches. The CDR3 is 11 amino acids. The CDR3 protein is CASSRDRGAFF. CDR3 bases: TGTGCCAGCAGCAGGGACAGGGGGGCTTTCTTT.

The chain carries TRBV20-1 and TRBJ2-3; no reliable D call. This CDR3 has 10 amino acids. From germline, CDR1 is DFQATT and CDR2 SNEGSKA (reference sequence). The V gene lost 4 bases and the J gene lost 3 bases, with 2 bases spanning the gap. The CDR3 sequence is CSAMTDTQYF. The CDR3 DNA sequence: TGCAGTGCTATGACAGATACGCAGTATTTT.

V gene TRBV9 combines with J gene TRBJ2-7; 11 nucleotides align to TRBD2. Germline CDR1 and CDR2: SGDLS and YYNGEE. J gave up 0 bases and V 0 bases, and 5 bases lay outside the gene matches. The CDR3 runs to 17 residues. In nucleotides, the CDR3 is TGTGCCAGCAGCGTAGGGCTAGCGGGAGGTTCCTCCTACGAGCAGTACTTC. Protein product: CASSVGLAGGSSYEQYF. Full variable domain (outside the CDR3, taken from reference TRBV9 and TRBJ2-7): DSGVTQTPKHLITATGQRVTLRCSPRSGDLSVYWYQQSLDQGLQFLIQYYNGEERAKGNILERFSAQQFPDLHSELNLSSLELGDSALYFCASSVGLAGGSSYEQYFGPGTRLTVT.

The chain recombines TRBV12-3 or TRBV12-4 with TRBJ2-7, with D uncertain. This CDR3 contains 13 residues. The V end was cut by 8 bases, the J end by 3 bases, with 14 bases between. Here the CDR3 reads CASLRSGSYEQYF. Written as DNA, the CDR3 is TGTGCCAGCCTGAGGTCGGGCAGCTACGAGCAGTACTTC.

This clonotype was seen more than once but under ten times. This rearrangement joins TRBV29-1 to TRBJ2-7; no firm D call. The germline CDR1 and CDR2 sequences are SQVTM and ANQGSEA. The CDR3 extends over 13 amino acids. V dropped 0 bases and J dropped 4 bases, with 10 bases sitting between them. CDR3 loop: CSVEEVVSYEQYF. Written as DNA, the CDR3 is TGCAGCGTTGAAGAAGTGGTGAGTTACGAGCAGTACTTC.

The chain carries TRBV15 and TRBJ1-4, with D possibly TRBD1 on 5 matching bases. V dropped 3 bases and J dropped 6 bases, with 11 bases sitting between them. Per germline, CDR1 LNHNV and CDR2 YYDKDF (reference sequence). There are 14 residues in the CDR3. The CDR3 sequence is CATSRDIGDEKLFF. DNA for the CDR3: TGTGCCACCAGCAGGGACATAGGGGATGAAAAACTGTTTTTT.

The J gene is TRBJ2-2, the V gene TRBV11-2, with 7 bases lining up with TRBD1. Germline assignment: CDR1 SGHAT and CDR2 FQNNGV. V gave up 6 bases and J gave up 2 bases; unmatched junction bases: 6. The CDR3 runs 15 residues. The CDR3 region has the DNA TGTGCCAGCAGAAAGACAGGGATAAACACCGGGGAGCTGTTTTTT. This encodes CASRKTGINTGELFF.

The chain employs TRBV4-1 and TRBJ2-2; D is perhaps TRBD1 (6 bases). The CDR3 sequence is 14 residues long. Germline loops: CDR1 MGHRA, CDR2 YSYEKL. V shed 0 bases and J shed 10 bases, with 12 bases lying between them. This CDR3 is CASSQDPGAAELFF. Written as DNA, the CDR3 is TGCGCCAGCAGCCAAGATCCAGGGGCTGCGGAGCTGTTTTTT.

This clonotype was seen a few times. The chain is built from TRBV5-1 and TRBJ2-3; no definite D call. The CDR3 length is 13 residues. Germline V CDR1 and CDR2: SGHRS, YFSETQ. Deletions cut 4 bases from V and 2 bases from J, with 8 bases between. CDR3 coding DNA: TGCGCCAGCAGCAGGCGGACCACAGATACGCAGTATTTT. It encodes CASSRRTTDTQYF.

The V and J genes are TRBV20-1 and TRBJ1-5; D gene unclear. Germline assignment: CDR1 DFQATT and CDR2 SNEGSKA (reference sequence). V was clipped by 1 base and J by 1 base, with 11 bases between them. The CDR3 contains 15 residues. This CDR3 reads CSARGNERSNQPQHF. CDR3 in DNA: TGCAGTGCTAGAGGAAATGAAAGGAGCAATCAGCCCCAGCATTTT.

This clonotype turned up a few times. The chain uses TRBV20-1 and TRBJ2-1; 9 bases match TRBD2. The CDR3 consists of 15 residues. V lost 5 bases, J lost 7 bases, and 12 bases stayed unmatched. Per the germline V gene, CDR1 is DFQATT and CDR2 is SNEGSKA (reference sequence). Here the CDR3 DNA reads TGCAGTGCTCCGGGCAGGAGCGGGAGGAGAAATGAGCAGTTCTTC. This sequence encodes CSAPGRSGRRNEQFF.

The J gene is TRBJ1-1, the V gene TRBV20-1; D is perhaps TRBD1 (5 bases). V was shortened by 3 bases and J by 1 base, with 15 bases between the two germline ends. CDR3 length: 15 amino acids. Germline values: CDR1 DFQATT, CDR2 SNEGSKA (reference sequence). The CDR3 nucleotides read TGCAGTGCTAGCCCCAGTCTCACAGGGAACACTGAAGCTTTCTTT. It specifies CSASPSLTGNTEAFF.

This clonotype was counted a few times. This chain joins TRBV15 and TRBJ2-7; 10 bases match TRBD1. CDR1 and CDR2 from the germline V gene are LNHNV and YYDKDF (reference sequence). With 5 bases clipped from V and 5 bases from J, the junction kept 9 bases outside the gene matches. The CDR3 contains 15 residues. Written as DNA, the CDR3 is TGTGCCACCAGCGCCGACAGGGGGCCGAACGACGAGCAGTACTTC. Amino acids: CATSADRGPNDEQYF. The full variable domain, completed using reference TRBV15 and TRBJ2-7, is DAMVIQNPRYQVTQFGKPVTLSCSQTLNHNVMYWYQQKSSQAPKLLFHYYDKDFNNEADTPDNFQSRRPNTSFCFLDIRSPGLGDTAMYLCATSADRGPNDEQYFGPGTRLTVT.

The chain uses TRBV20-1 and TRBJ2-3; 10 bases map to TRBD2. V lost 6 bases and J lost 6; bases outside the gene matches: 12. CDR1 and CDR2 (germline): DFQATT, SNEGSKA (reference sequence). This CDR3 contains 15 residues. The CDR3 region is CSAKRGGRPHDTQYF. As DNA, the CDR3 is TGCAGTGCAAAGCGGGGGGGAAGGCCACACGATACGCAGTATTTT.

The chain links TRBV10-1 to TRBJ1-6; D unresolved. Germline assignment: CDR1 WNHNN and CDR2 SYGVQD (reference sequence). The V end was cut by 0 bases, the J end by 7 bases, with 7 bases between. This CDR3 region has 14 residues. In nucleotides, the CDR3 is TGCGCCAGCAGTGAGTCGGGCGAGAATTCACCCCTCCACTTT. This sequence encodes CASSESGENSPLHF.

This clonotype was counted between two and nine times. The chain recombines TRBV5-1 with TRBJ1-6; 7 nucleotides align to TRBD1. V lost 1 base, J lost 9 bases, and 4 bases stayed unmatched. The CDR3 spans 14 residues. CDR1 and CDR2 (germline): SGHRS, YFSETQ. The CDR3 sequence: CASSLTGVGSPLHF. CDR3 DNA sequence: TGCGCCAGCAGCTTGACAGGGGTGGGTTCACCCCTCCACTTT.

This chain connects TRBV6-1 to TRBJ2-1; a possible D gene is TRBD2 (5 bases). The length of the CDR3 is 18 residues. V dropped 1 base and J dropped 10 bases, with 26 bases sitting between them. Germline loops: CDR1 MNHNS, CDR2 SASEGT. CDR3 nucleotide sequence: TGTGCCAGCAGTGAAGGCGCTAGCCCGCGGCGCGTCCTCGGAGAGCAGTTCTTC. It specifies CASSEGASPRRVLGEQFF.

J is TRBJ1-1 and V is TRBV29-1; possibly TRBD1 for D (5 bases). CDR3 length equals 13 residues. CDR1 SQVTM and CDR2 ANQGSEA come from the germline V gene. V was pared by 7 bases and J by 2 bases, with 14 bases between. The CDR3 coding sequence is TGCAGCGCCGGATTGGGACTTAACACTGAAGCTTTCTTT. It encodes CSAGLGLNTEAFF. The full variable domain, in which reference TRBV29-1 and TRBJ1-1 provide the parts outside the CDR3, is SAVISQKPSRDICQRGTSLTIQCQVDSQVTMMFWYRQQPGQSLTLIATANQGSEATYESGFVIDKFPISRPNLTFSTLTVSNMSPEDSSIYLCSAGLGLNTEAFFGQGTRLTVV.

Note on this clonotype: This sequence may be a read error, since a much larger clone differs from it by one base. The J gene is TRBJ1-1, the V gene TRBV20-1, with D tentatively TRBD1 (5 bases). The CDR3 length is 14 residues. V was trimmed by 0 bases and J by 1 base, leaving 9 bases between them. The germline gives CDR1 DFQATT, CDR2 SNEGSKA (reference sequence). CDR3 protein: CSARDRGRNTEAFF. The CDR3 DNA follows: TGCAGTGCTAGAGATCGGGGCAGGAACACTGAAGCTTTCTTT.